The clone carrying this T cell receptor beta chain was detected once. Using immunoSEQ multiplex PCR, the repertoire was profiled, and TCRdb retains in-frame clones only, with some absent. This table has more than 2 million clones, roughly 95% appearing once. CD45RO-negative CD8 cells positively selected for CCR7 made up the naive population, which excluded terminally differentiated effector memory CD45RA+ cells. Adult donors, all healthy and HIV-negative, had no recent acute infections or vaccinations. The V end was cut by 4 bases, the J end by 5 bases, with 15 bases between. The CDR3 runs to 16 residues. CDR1 is SEHNR and CDR2 is FQNEAQ in the germline V gene (reference sequence). The data stem from a study of shared clonotypes between healthy human individuals.

The sequenced material came from naive CD8+ T cells from PBMCs. The TCR comes from a young man in good health. Some clones in this sample may be carry-over from other donors' samples. The V and J genes are TRBV7-9 and TRBJ1-6; the D gene is possibly TRBD1 (6 bases). In DNA, the CDR3 is TGTGCCAGCAGCTATGACAGGCCGGGGGATAATTCACCCCTCCACTTT. It is translated as CASSYDRPGDNSPLHF. Full variable domain (remainder filled in from reference TRBV7-9 and TRBJ1-6): DTGVSQNPRHKITKRGQNVTFRCDPISEHNRLYWYRQTLGQGPEFLTYFQNEAQLEKSRLLSDRFSAERPKGSFSTLEIQRTEQGDSAMYLCASSYDRPGDNSPLHFGNGTRLTVT.